The following is a T cell receptor (beta chain) sequence with its context. Its antigen is as yet unknown. Sample time point: blood from clinic visit 5 months post-surgery; TSC patient then seizure free. Only cases whose brain tissue showed the highest T cell transcript signatures were sequenced. The data are from a study of brain T cells in children with intractable seizures. This CDR3 is built from 14 residues. Germline CDR1 is SGHAT and CDR2 is FQNNGV. J was trimmed by 5 bases and V by 5 bases; bases with no gene match: 8. Profiled with immunoSEQ multiplex PCR; TCRdb holds only in-frame clones, not every one. The table shows about 320,000 clones, with over 85% occurring only once. Study observations and caveats: Clones missing pre-surgery may reflect undersampling of that blood sample.

The chain has TRBV11-2 and TRBJ2-5; 7 bases agree with TRBD1. The receptor's source is a boy younger than two with tuberous sclerosis and intractable seizures. Sequences were derived from peripheral blood, sampled approximately 5 months after surgery. In DNA, the CDR3 is TGTGCCAGCAGCCAGACAGGGCAGGGGGAGACCCAGTACTTC. Encoded protein: CASSQTGQGETQYF.